This T cell receptor (beta chain) was sequenced in a study of beta chain features in type 1 diabetes. Expressed TCRB transcripts were sequenced after all isolated RNA was converted to cDNA. The method was immunoSEQ multiplex PCR; TCRdb's version includes in-frame clones alone and lacks a portion of them. The sample consists of approximately 270,000 clones, roughly an eighth of them appearing once. Study results and limitations: Sampled from patients, naive, central memory and Treg TCRB repertoires appeared more similar than those sampled from healthy donors. Short templates might get an advantage during PCR, and this would be equal in patients and controls. TCRB CDR3 length was moderately but significantly reduced in all four CD4+ subsets of Type 1 diabetes patients. Any HLA type influence on TCRB rearrangement was left unresolved here.

This clone occurred a few times. Its antigen remains unidentified. The germline CDR1 and CDR2 sequences are SGHVS and FQNEAQ. V lost 2 bases and J lost 7; bases outside the gene matches: 7. The CDR3 is made up of 16 amino acids. CD4+ naive, central memory, regulatory and stem cell-like memory subsets were isolated by sorting on CD45RO/CCR7/CD25/CD127/CD95/CD27. The sample taken for sequencing was naive CD4+ T cells from blood. This chain links TRBV7-8 with TRBJ2-7, with TRBD2 matching 14 bases. This TCR derives from a man aged 25 to 40 with type 1 diabetes. The CDR3 region is CASSLLGTSGSGEQYF. As DNA, the CDR3 is TGTGCCAGCAGCTTATTAGGGACTAGCGGGAGTGGGGAGCAGTACTTC.